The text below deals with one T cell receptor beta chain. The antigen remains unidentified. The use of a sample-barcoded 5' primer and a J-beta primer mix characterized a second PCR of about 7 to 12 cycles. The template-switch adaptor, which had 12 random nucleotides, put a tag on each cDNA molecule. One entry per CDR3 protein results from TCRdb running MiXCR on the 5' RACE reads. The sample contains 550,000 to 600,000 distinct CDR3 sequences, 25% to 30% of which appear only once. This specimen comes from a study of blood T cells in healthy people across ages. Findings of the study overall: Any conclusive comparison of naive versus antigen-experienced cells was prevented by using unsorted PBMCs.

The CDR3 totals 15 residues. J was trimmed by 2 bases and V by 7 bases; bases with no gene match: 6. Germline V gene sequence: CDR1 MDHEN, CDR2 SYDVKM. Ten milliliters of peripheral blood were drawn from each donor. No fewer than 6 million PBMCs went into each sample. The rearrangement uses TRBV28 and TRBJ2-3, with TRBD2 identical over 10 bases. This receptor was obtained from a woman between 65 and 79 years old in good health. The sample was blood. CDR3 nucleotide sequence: TGTGCCAGCAAGGGAGCGGGAGGGAACACAGATACGCAGTATTTT. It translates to CASKGAGGNTDTQYF.